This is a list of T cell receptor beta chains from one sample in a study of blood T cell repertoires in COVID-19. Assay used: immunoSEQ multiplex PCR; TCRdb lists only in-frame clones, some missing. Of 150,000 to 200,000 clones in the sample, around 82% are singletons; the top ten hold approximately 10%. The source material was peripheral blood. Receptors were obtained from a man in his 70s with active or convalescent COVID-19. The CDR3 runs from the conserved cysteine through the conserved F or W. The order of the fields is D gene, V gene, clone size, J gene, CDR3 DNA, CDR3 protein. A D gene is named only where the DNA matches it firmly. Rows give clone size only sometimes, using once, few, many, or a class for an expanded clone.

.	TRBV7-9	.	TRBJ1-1	TGTGCCAGCAGCTTACAGGCAGGGAACACTGAAGCTTTCTTT	CASSLQAGNTEAFF
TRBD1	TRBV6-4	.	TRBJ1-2	TGTGCCAGCAGACCTGGGACAGGGGGGGTCGACTATGGCTACACCTTC	CASRPGTGGVDYGYTF
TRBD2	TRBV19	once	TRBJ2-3	TGTGCCAGTAGCCTACTAGCGGGGGACACAGATACGCAGTATTTT	CASSLLAGDTDTQYF
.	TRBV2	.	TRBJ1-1	TGTGCCAGCATGGTGATAAGGGGCACTGAAGCTTTCTTT	CASMVIRGTEAFF
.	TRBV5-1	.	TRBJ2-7	TGCGCCAGCAGCTTGGCCATGGGGGGCGAGCAGTACTTC	CASSLAMGGEQYF
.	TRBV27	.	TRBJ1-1	TGTGCCAGCAGCCCTTCTAGTAGAGGTGAAGCTTTCTTT	CASSPSSRGEAFF
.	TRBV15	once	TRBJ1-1	TGTGCCACCAGCAGAGATCCTGGGAGCACTGAAGCTTTCTTT	CATSRDPGSTEAFF
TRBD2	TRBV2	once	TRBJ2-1	TGTGCCAGCAGTGCAAGCGGGAGACGAAATGAGCAGTTCTTC	CASSASGRRNEQFF
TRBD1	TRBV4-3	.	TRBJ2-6	TGCGCCAGCAGCCACAGACAGGGGAGCTCTGGGGCCAACGTCCTGACTTTC	CASSHRQGSSGANVLTF
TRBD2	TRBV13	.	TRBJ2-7	TGTGCCAGCAGCTTAGGGCTCGGGGGGGTCGACTACGAGCAGTACTTC	CASSLGLGGVDYEQYF
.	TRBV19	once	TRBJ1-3	TGTGCCAGTAGTATGTGGGCGAGGGACTCTGGAAACACCATATATTTT	CASSMWARDSGNTIYF
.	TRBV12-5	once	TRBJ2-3	TGTGCTAGTGGTTTAGGAGGGACCACAGATACGCAGTATTTT	CASGLGGTTDTQYF
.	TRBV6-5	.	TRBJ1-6	TGTGCCAGCACGCGGGGGTCTCCGGGAGAATCACCCCTCCACTTT	CASTRGSPGESPLHF
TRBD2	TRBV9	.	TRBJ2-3	TGTGCCAGCAGCGTAGCCTCCGGGGGGGGTACGCAGTATTTT	CASSVASGGGTQYF
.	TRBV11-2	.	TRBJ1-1	TGTGCCAGCAGGTTCATTAGGGCGGGACGGAGGAACACTGAAGCTTTCTTT	CASRFIRAGRRNTEAFF
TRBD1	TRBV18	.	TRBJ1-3	TGTGCCAGCTCACCAATCGAGATGGGACAGGGGCGCAGGAACACCATATATTTT	CASSPIEMGQGRRNTIYF
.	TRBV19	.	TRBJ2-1	TGTGCCAGTAGCGACGCCCCGGGGGGCAACTACAATGAGCAGTTCTTC	CASSDAPGGNYNEQFF
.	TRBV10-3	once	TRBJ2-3	TGTGCCATCAGTTCGGGGAAAGCGGGCACAGATACGCAGTATTTT	CAISSGKAGTDTQYF
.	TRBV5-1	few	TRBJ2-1	TGCGCCAGCAGCGCGACAGGAAACAATGAGCAGTTCTTC	CASSATGNNEQFF
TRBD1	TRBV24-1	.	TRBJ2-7	TGTGCCACTGGACCAGGGGGCATCAACGAGCAGTACTTC	CATGPGGINEQYF
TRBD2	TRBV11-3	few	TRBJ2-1	TGTGCCAGCAGCTTAACTAGCGGGAGCTTCTACAATGAGCAGTTCTTC	CASSLTSGSFYNEQFF
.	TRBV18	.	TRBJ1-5	TGTGCCAGCTCACCACCTTCAGGGAATCAGCCCCAGCATTTT	CASSPPSGNQPQHF
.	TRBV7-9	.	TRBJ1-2	TGTGCCAGCAGCTCGAGCGGGGGCGGCTATGGCTACACCTTC	CASSSSGGGYGYTF
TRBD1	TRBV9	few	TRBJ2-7	TGTGCCAGCACCCCGGGACAGGGGGCCTACGAGCAGTACTTC	CASTPGQGAYEQYF
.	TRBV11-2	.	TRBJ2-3	TGTGCCAGCAGCCCCGGACAAGACACAGATACGCAGTATTTT	CASSPGQDTDTQYF
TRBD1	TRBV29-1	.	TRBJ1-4	TGCAGCGCTGGGACAGGGATTAATGAAAAACTGTTTTTT	CSAGTGINEKLFF
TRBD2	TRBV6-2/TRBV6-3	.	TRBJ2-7	TGTGCCAGCAGTTACCTCCTGGGACTAGCGGGGGATACCTACGAGCAGTACTTC	CASSYLLGLAGDTYEQYF
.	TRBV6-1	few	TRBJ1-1	TGTGCCAGCAGTGAAAATGTGTTCCTGCGCACTGAAGCTTTCTTT	CASSENVFLRTEAFF
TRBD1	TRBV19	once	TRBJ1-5	TGTGCCAGTAGTCTTTACGGACAGGGGAACAATCAGCCCCAGCATTTT	CASSLYGQGNNQPQHF
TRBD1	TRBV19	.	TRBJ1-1	TGTGCCAGTAGTATGTCGACAGGGAGCCCTGAAGCTTTCTTT	CASSMSTGSPEAFF
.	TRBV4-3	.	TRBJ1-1	TGCGCCAGCAGCCAAGAAAGATACAGGGTAAGGGGTACTGAAGCTTTCTTT	CASSQERYRVRGTEAFF
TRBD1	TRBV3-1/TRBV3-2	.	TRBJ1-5	TGTGCCAGCAGCCAAGATTTGAGGGGGCTTCAGCCCCAGCATTTT	CASSQDLRGLQPQHF
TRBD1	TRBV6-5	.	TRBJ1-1	TGTGCCAGCAGTTTTAGACAGGGTCGCATGAACACTGAAGCTTTCTTT	CASSFRQGRMNTEAFF
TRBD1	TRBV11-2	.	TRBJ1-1	TGTGCCAGCAGCTACACAGGGGGCGCGAGGACTGAAGCTTTCTTT	CASSYTGGARTEAFF
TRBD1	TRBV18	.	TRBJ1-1	TGTGCCAGCTCACAACCGGGACAGGAGAAGGGCACTGAAGCTTTCTTT	CASSQPGQEKGTEAFF
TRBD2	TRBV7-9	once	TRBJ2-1	TGTGCCAGCAGCTTAGCTAGCGGGAGGGCACATGAGCAGTTCTTC	CASSLASGRAHEQFF
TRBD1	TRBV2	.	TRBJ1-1	TGTGCCAGCCTACAGGGGGACACTGAAGCTTTCTTT	CASLQGDTEAFF
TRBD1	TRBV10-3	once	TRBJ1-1	TGTGCCATCAGGAACAGGGGTAACACTGAAGCTTTCTTT	CAIRNRGNTEAFF
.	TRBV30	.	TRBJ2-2	TGTGCCTGGAGTAAGCGAGGAATGGCGAACACCGGGGAGCTGTTTTTT	CAWSKRGMANTGELFF
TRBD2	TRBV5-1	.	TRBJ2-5	TGCGCCAGCAGCCCGACTAGCACTGAGACCCAGTACTTC	CASSPTSTETQYF
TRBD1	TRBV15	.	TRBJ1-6	TGTGCCACCAGCCAACAGGGGGCCTATAATTCACCCCTCCACTTT	CATSQQGAYNSPLHF
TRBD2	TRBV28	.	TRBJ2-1	TGTGCCAGCAGTTTCCCCAGGACTAGCGGGAGTGGTGAGCAGTTCTTC	CASSFPRTSGSGEQFF
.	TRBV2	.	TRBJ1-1	TGTGCCAGCAGTGTCCACGGTGAGGACACTGAAGCTTTCTTT	CASSVHGEDTEAFF